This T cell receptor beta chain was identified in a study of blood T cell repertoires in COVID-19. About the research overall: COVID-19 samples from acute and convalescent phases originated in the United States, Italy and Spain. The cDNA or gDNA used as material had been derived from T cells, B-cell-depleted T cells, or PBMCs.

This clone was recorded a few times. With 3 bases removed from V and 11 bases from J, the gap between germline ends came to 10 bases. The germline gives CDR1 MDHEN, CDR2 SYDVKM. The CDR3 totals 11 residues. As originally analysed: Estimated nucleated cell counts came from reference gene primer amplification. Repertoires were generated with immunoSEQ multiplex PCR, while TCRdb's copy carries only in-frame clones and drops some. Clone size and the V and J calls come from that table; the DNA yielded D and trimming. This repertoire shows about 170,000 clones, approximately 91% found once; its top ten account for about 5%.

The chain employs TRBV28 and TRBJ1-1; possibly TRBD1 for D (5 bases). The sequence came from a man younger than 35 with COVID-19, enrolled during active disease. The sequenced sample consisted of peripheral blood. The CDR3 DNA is TGTGCCAGCAGTTTGGGGCTGAGTGCTTTCTTT. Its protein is CASSLGLSAFF.